The entry below gives a single T cell receptor (beta chain) sequence along with its context. Sequencing used immunoSEQ multiplex PCR; TCRdb keeps in-frame clones, though not all of them. Counted here are 600,000 or so clones, around 87% occurring once; the ten biggest clones make up over 0.008%. The CDR3 extends over 13 amino acids. Trimming took off 7 bases at V and 2 bases at J, with 9 bases between the two ends. Germline V gene data show CDR1 as SNHLY and CDR2 as FYNNEI. This record belongs to a study of shared T cell receptors in the human thymus. The sample was also linked to a second study, of human thymus T cells. That publication notes: Resections from corrective heart surgery supplied the thymus tissue. What appeared biased in thymic and blood repertoires was the usage of V and J genes. Highly overlapping thymic repertoires among unrelated individuals were reported in related research.

V usage is TRBV2 and J usage is TRBJ1-3; D is undetermined. The sequence came from a boy in the first two years of life with a congenital heart defect. The material sequenced was thymocytes. For the CDR3, the DNA is TGTGCCAGCATGCCGGGGACTGGAAACACCATATATTTT. Protein: CASMPGTGNTIYF.